The 25 T cell receptor beta chains below were found in one sample sequenced in a study of response to subunit inactivated influenza vaccine. TCRdb called the RT-PCR reads again in MiXCR, with one record for every CDR3 protein. The sample lists around 850,000 distinct CDR3 sequences; 18% were seen once. Source: PBMCs from blood, taken 5 days after vaccination. These receptors were obtained from a middle-aged man who received an inactivated influenza vaccine.

The CDR3 region is CASSYSSGSQGGELFF. The CDR3 coding sequence is TGTGCCAGCAGTTACTCGTCCGGGTCCCAAGGCGGGGAGCTGTTTTTT. The chain recombines TRBV6-5 with TRBJ2-2; D not certain. V was shortened by 0 bases and J by 7 bases, with 15 bases between the two germline ends. Germline V gives CDR1 MNHEY, CDR2 SVGAGI. The length of the CDR3 is 16 residues.

The CDR3 sequence is CASSPPASGSHNEQFF. The CDR3 bases are TGTGCCAGCTCACCACCGGCTAGCGGGAGTCACAATGAGCAGTTCTTC. The V gene is TRBV18, the J gene TRBJ2-1; 10 bases map to TRBD2. The CDR3 sequence is 16 residues long. With V trimmed by 0 bases and J by 5 bases, 4 bases remained unmatched. Germline CDR1 reads KGHSH; CDR2 reads LQKENI.

This clonotype was seen a few times. The rearrangement uses TRBV11-3 and TRBJ1-6, with D hard to call. The CDR3 has 13 residues. V dropped 5 bases and J dropped 6 bases, with 8 bases sitting between them. Germline lookup yields CDR1 SGHNT and CDR2 YENEEA. The CDR3 loop reads CASSRRVNSPLHF. CDR3 bases: TGTGCCAGCAGCCGGAGGGTTAATTCACCCCTCCACTTT.

The V call is TRBV20-1, the J call TRBJ1-5; D perhaps matches TRBD1 (5 bases). V lost 3 bases to trimming and J lost 3 bases, with 12 bases between them. This CDR3 comprises 14 residues. Germline values: CDR1 DFQATT, CDR2 SNEGSKA (reference sequence). CDR3 DNA sequence: TGCAGTGCTAGTTCCGGGGCGATCAATCAGCCCCAGCATTTT. This sequence encodes CSASSGAINQPQHF.

V is TRBV28 and J is TRBJ2-7; TRBD2 matches 7 bases. Germline lookup yields CDR1 MDHEN and CDR2 SYDVKM. Trimming took 7 bases from V and 3 from J; bases not matched to a gene: 3. The length of the CDR3 is 12 residues. The CDR3 region has the DNA TGTGCCAGCATGACTAGCCGCTACGAGCAGTACTTC. Translating it yields CASMTSRYEQYF.

In this sample, this clonotype turned up a few times. This rearrangement joins TRBV29-1 to TRBJ2-3; 8 nucleotides match TRBD2. The CDR3 loop spans 16 amino acids. Germline CDR1 is SQVTM and CDR2 is ANQGSEA. Losses at the gene ends were 0 bases for V and 4 bases for J; bases not matched to a gene: 9. CDR3 loop: CSVEDHRETSADTQYF. CDR3 sequence (DNA): TGCAGCGTTGAAGATCATAGGGAGACTAGCGCAGATACGCAGTATTTT.

The CDR3 region is CSVADRPRGNYGYTF. CDR3 nucleotides: TGCAGCGTTGCTGACAGACCTAGAGGGAACTATGGCTACACCTTC. V and J are TRBV29-1 and TRBJ1-2, with D possibly being TRBD1 (5 bases). Trimming took off 4 bases at V and 2 bases at J, with 17 bases between the two ends. CDR3 length: 15 residues. Germline V gene data show CDR1 as SQVTM and CDR2 as ANQGSEA.

The chain combines TRBV5-1 with TRBJ2-3, with D unresolved. The CDR3 is 11 amino acids. Trimming shortened V by 3 bases and J by 5 bases, and 4 bases separated the two germline ends. Germline CDR1 is SGHRS and CDR2 is YFSETQ. CDR3 protein: CASSYEDTQYF. Written as DNA, the CDR3 is TGCGCCAGCAGCTACGAAGATACGCAGTATTTT.

This chain joins TRBV10-3 and TRBJ1-1, with D maybe TRBD1 (5 bases). The V end lost 10 bases, the J end lost 1 base, and 13 bases lay between the germline ends. Germline CDR1 reads ENHRY; CDR2 reads SYGVKD. The CDR3 has 13 residues. Here the CDR3 DNA reads TGTGCCACCGGGACCGCGGAGAACACTGAAGCTTTCTTT. It encodes CATGTAENTEAFF.

This clonotype was recorded many times. The chain links TRBV27 to TRBJ2-3; 14 positions match TRBD2. Trimming took 6 bases from V and 8 from J; bases not matched to a gene: 4. Germline V gene data show CDR1 as MNHEY and CDR2 as SMNVEV (reference sequence). This CDR3 contains 14 residues. The CDR3 region has the DNA TGTGCCAGCAGCTCGGGACTAGCGGGAGTTACGCAGTATTTT. This sequence encodes CASSSGLAGVTQYF.

V is TRBV27 and J is TRBJ2-2, with D perhaps matching TRBD2 (6 bases). V lost 9 bases and J 6 bases, leaving 26 bases between the germline ends. CDR1 is MNHEY and CDR2 is SMNVEV in the germline V gene (reference sequence). There are 17 residues in the CDR3. The CDR3 DNA sequence: TGTGCCAGGACAAACTGCGGGGAGCGGGCATTTGCCGGGGAGCTGTTTTTT. The encoded protein is CARTNCGERAFAGELFF.

The chain links TRBV24-1 to TRBJ2-2, with D possibly TRBD2 on 6 matching bases. CDR1 KGHDR and CDR2 SFDVKD come from the germline V gene. Trimming took 9 bases from V and 2 from J, leaving 12 bases between them. CDR3 length: 14 amino acids. The CDR3 nucleotides read TGTGCCACCCGGGACGGGGGAAACACCGGGGAGCTGTTTTTT. Translation gives CATRDGGNTGELFF.

This clonotype has at least ten counts. This chain uses TRBV7-2 with TRBJ2-3; 9 bases are a match to TRBD2. V lost 3 bases to trimming and J lost 4 bases; unmatched junction nucleotides: 5. Germline V gene sequence: CDR1 SGHTA, CDR2 FQGNSA. This CDR3 is 15 amino acids long. CDR3 region: CASSFSGRVADTQYF. Written as DNA, the CDR3 is TGTGCCAGCAGCTTTAGCGGGAGAGTCGCAGATACGCAGTATTTT.

This clonotype has a handful of counts. The chain joins TRBV20-1 to TRBJ1-2, with 8 bases identical to TRBD1. J was trimmed by 1 base and V by 5 bases; bases with no gene match: 6. CDR3 length equals 14 residues. The germline CDR1 and CDR2 sequences are DFQATT and SNEGSKA (reference sequence). The CDR3 loop is CSAPQGADNYGYTF. As DNA, the CDR3 is TGCAGTGCTCCCCAGGGGGCAGATAACTATGGCTACACCTTC.

This clonotype has only a few counts. The CDR3 DNA sequence: TGCAGCGTTGACACCGGGACAGTGACTGGAAACACCATATATTTT. The encoded protein is CSVDTGTVTGNTIYF. The gene calls are TRBV29-1 and TRBJ1-3; TRBD1 aligns across 7 bases. J was trimmed by 2 bases and V by 3 bases; bases with no gene match: 7. Germline CDR1 SQVTM, CDR2 ANQGSEA. This CDR3 spans 15 amino acids.

The chain is built from TRBV28 and TRBJ2-5; D remains unclear. V gave up 6 bases and J gave up 5 bases, with 13 bases separating them. CDR3 length: 13 amino acids. Looked up from germline, CDR1 is MDHEN and CDR2 is SYDVKM. CDR3 coding DNA: TGTGCCAGCAGCCGTAGAACCCCGGAGACCCAGTACTTC. It specifies CASSRRTPETQYF.

Only a few counts were recorded for this clonotype. The chain carries TRBV20-1 and TRBJ2-3, with 7 bases lining up with TRBD1. The CDR3 totals 15 residues. Germline V CDR1 and CDR2: DFQATT, SNEGSKA (reference sequence). V lost 6 bases and J lost 2; bases outside the gene matches: 11. The CDR3 DNA follows: TGCAGTGCGCCATACCCGGGACAGCTCACAGATACGCAGTATTTT. It encodes CSAPYPGQLTDTQYF.

V is TRBV7-9 and J is TRBJ2-7; D gene uncertain. Per the germline V gene, CDR1 is SEHNR and CDR2 is FQNEAQ (reference sequence). The V and J ends lost 2 bases and 5 bases respectively, with 10 bases between them. The CDR3 extends over 13 amino acids. This CDR3 is CASSLNFGNEQYF. CDR3 nucleotide sequence: TGTGCCAGCAGCTTAAATTTTGGAAACGAGCAGTACTTC.

The rearrangement joins TRBV29-1 to TRBJ2-1; no clear D. This CDR3 spans 13 amino acids. Germline V gene sequence: CDR1 SQVTM, CDR2 ANQGSEA. V lost 4 bases to trimming and J lost 4 bases, with 11 bases between them. CDR3 protein: CSVALMYYNEQFF. In DNA, the CDR3 is TGCAGCGTTGCCCTAATGTATTACAATGAGCAGTTCTTC.

The sample holds many counts of this clonotype. V gene TRBV20-1 combines with J gene TRBJ2-7, with unresolved D. This CDR3 is 13 amino acids long. The V gene's germline CDR1 is DFQATT and CDR2 SNEGSKA (reference sequence). Trimming took off 1 base at V and 2 bases at J, with 9 bases between the two ends. CDR3 protein: CSARVGNPYEQYF. DNA for the CDR3: TGCAGTGCTAGAGTGGGCAACCCCTACGAGCAGTACTTC.

This clonotype has ten or more counts. This chain connects TRBV4-1 to TRBJ2-1; D is possibly TRBD1 (6 bases). This CDR3 is 17 amino acids long. The V gene's germline CDR1 is MGHRA and CDR2 YSYEKL. The V end was cut by 0 bases, the J end by 2 bases, with 14 bases between. The CDR3 DNA is TGCGCCAGCAGCCAAGATCGTGTAGGGGGTACCTACAATGAGCAGTTCTTC. As protein: CASSQDRVGGTYNEQFF.

The rearrangement uses TRBV4-3 and TRBJ2-5; D may be TRBD2 (6 bases). This CDR3 is built from 16 residues. Trimming took off 4 bases at V and 5 bases at J, with 20 bases between the two ends. CDR1 is LGHNA and CDR2 is YSLEER in the germline V gene. The CDR3 DNA is TGCGCCAGCAGCCCCTCAGTGGGGTTGGAGGGTGAGACCCAGTACTTC. It codes for CASSPSVGLEGETQYF.

Ten or more counts support this clonotype. The chain uses TRBV6-1 and TRBJ1-6; D remains unclear. Trimming cost V 7 bases and J 9 bases, with 10 bases left between them. Germline assignment: CDR1 MNHNS and CDR2 SASEGT. The length of the CDR3 is 12 residues. The CDR3 nucleotides read TGTGCCAGCACTGACGGGCCTTCACCCCTCCACTTT. Encoded protein: CASTDGPSPLHF.

This clonotype has more than one count but fewer than ten. V is TRBV5-1 and J is TRBJ2-1; perhaps TRBD2 as D (8 bases). Germline lookup yields CDR1 SGHRS and CDR2 YFSETQ. Trimming stripped 4 bases from V and 8 bases from J, with 16 bases between. There are 14 residues in the CDR3. CDR3: CASSREGQTYEQFF. The CDR3 coding sequence is TGCGCCAGCAGCCGGGAGGGACAGACCTATGAGCAGTTCTTC. Drawing the rest from reference TRBV5-1 and TRBJ2-1, the complete variable domain is KAGVTQTPRYLIKTRGQQVTLSCSPISGHRSVSWYQQTPGQGLQFLFEYFSETQRNKGNFPGRFSGRQFSNSRSEMNVSTLELGDSALYLCASSREGQTYEQFFGPGTRLTVL.

This clonotype was seen repeatedly, ten times or more. The J gene is TRBJ2-1, the V gene TRBV27; D tentatively reads TRBD1 or TRBD2 (6 bases each). V lost 8 bases, J lost 9 bases, and 20 bases lay in between. The CDR3 totals 14 residues. CDR1 is MNHEY and CDR2 is SMNVEV in the germline V gene (reference sequence). This CDR3 is CASATPRKGGEQFF. DNA for the CDR3: TGTGCCAGCGCGACTCCCCGCAAGGGGGGTGAGCAGTTCTTC.